This T cell receptor beta chain was recorded in a study of blood T cell repertoires in COVID-19. About the study: Researchers got acute and convalescent COVID-19 samples from the United States, Italy and Spain.

The repertoire was sequenced with immunoSEQ multiplex PCR; TCRdb's copy has only in-frame clones and lacks some. The sample carries some 180,000 clones, 83% recorded once. Germline V gene sequence: CDR1 MNHEY, CDR2 SVGAGI. This CDR3 region has 16 residues. V was cut by 4 bases and J by 5 bases, with 20 bases left in between. The chain recombines TRBV6-5 with TRBJ1-2; no reliable D call. Input material: peripheral blood. This clonotype was obtained from a woman aged 80 or older with acute or convalescent COVID-19. The CDR3 spells CASSSSVTRSPYGYTF. In nucleotides, the CDR3 is TGTGCCAGCAGTTCTTCAGTAACCCGCAGTCCGTATGGCTACACCTTC.